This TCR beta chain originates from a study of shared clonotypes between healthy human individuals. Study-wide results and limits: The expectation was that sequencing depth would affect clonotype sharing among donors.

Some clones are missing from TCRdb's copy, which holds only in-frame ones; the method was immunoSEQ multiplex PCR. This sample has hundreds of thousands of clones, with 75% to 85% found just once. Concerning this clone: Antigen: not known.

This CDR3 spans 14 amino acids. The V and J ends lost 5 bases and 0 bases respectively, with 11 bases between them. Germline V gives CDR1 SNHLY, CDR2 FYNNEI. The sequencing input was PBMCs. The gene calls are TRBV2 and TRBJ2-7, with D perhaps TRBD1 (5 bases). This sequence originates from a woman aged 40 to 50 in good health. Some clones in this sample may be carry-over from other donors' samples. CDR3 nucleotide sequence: TGTGCCAGCAGTACGGACATTACCTCCTACGAGCAGTACTTC. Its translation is CASSTDITSYEQYF. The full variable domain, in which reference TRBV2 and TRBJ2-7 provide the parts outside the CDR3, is EPEVTQTPSHQVTQMGQEVILRCVPISNHLYFYWYRQILGQKVEFLVSFYNNEISEKSEIFDDQFSVERPDGSNFTLKIRSTKLEDSAMYFCASSTDITSYEQYFGPGTRLTVT.